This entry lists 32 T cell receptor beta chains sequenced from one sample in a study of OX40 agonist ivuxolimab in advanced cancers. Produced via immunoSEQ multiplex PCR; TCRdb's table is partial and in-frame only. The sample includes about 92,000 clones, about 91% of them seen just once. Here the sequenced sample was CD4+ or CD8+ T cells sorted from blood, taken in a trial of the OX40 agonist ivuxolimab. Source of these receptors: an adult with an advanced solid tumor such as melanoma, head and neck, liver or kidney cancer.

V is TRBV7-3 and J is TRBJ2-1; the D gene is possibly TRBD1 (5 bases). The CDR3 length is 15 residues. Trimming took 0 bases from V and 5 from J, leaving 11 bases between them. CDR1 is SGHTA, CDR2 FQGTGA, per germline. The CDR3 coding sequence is TGTGCCAGCAGCTTAACGTTTGGACATGACAATGAGCAGTTCTTC. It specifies CASSLTFGHDNEQFF.

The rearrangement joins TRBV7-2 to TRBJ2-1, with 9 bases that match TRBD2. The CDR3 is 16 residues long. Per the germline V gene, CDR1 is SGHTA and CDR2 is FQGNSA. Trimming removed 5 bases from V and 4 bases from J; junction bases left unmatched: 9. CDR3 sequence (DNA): TGTGCCAGCAGCCCCTCGGGGACTAGCTTTTACAATGAGCAGTTCTTC. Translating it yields CASSPSGTSFYNEQFF.

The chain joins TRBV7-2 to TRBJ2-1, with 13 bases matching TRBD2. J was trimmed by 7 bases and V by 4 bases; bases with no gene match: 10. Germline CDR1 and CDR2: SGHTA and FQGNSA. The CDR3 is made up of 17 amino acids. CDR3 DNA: TGTGCCAGCAGCTCCCAACTAGCGGGAGGGCCAAGGAATGAGCAGTTCTTC. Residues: CASSSQLAGGPRNEQFF. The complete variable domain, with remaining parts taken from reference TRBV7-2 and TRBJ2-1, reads GAGVSQSPSNKVTEKGKDVELRCDPISGHTALYWYRQSLGQGLEFLIYFQGNSAPDKSGLPSDRFSAERTGGSVSTLTIQRTQQEDSAVYLCASSSQLAGGPRNEQFFGPGTRLTVL.

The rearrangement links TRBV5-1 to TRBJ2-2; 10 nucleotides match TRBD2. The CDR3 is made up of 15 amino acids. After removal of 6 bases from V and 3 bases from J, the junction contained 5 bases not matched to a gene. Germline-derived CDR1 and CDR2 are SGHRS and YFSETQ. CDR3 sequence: CASTLAGVDTGELFF. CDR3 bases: TGCGCCAGCACCCTAGCGGGAGTTGACACCGGGGAGCTGTTTTTT.

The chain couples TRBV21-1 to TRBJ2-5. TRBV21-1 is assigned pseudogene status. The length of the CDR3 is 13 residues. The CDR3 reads CASSKGCQETQYF. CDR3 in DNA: TGTGCCAGCAGCAAAGGGTGCCAAGAGACCCAGTACTTC.

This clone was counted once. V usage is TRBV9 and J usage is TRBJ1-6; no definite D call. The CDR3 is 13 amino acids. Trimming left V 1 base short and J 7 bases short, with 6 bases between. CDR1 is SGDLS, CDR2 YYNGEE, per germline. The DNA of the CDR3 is TGTGCCAGCAGCGTAAGCAGGAATTCACCCCTCCACTTT. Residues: CASSVSRNSPLHF.

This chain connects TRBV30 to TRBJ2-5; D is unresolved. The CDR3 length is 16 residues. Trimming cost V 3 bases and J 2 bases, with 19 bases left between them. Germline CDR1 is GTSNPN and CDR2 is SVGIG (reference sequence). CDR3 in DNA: TGTGCCTGGAGAGGCCCCTGGAATTTTCGGCAAGAGACCCAGTACTTC. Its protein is CAWRGPWNFRQETQYF.

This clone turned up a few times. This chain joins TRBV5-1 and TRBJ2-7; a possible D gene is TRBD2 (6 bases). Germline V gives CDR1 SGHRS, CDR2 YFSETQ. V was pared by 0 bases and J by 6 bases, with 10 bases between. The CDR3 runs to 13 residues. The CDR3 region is CASSLGGTSEQYF. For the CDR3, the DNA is TGCGCCAGCAGCTTGGGCGGGACTTCCGAGCAGTACTTC.

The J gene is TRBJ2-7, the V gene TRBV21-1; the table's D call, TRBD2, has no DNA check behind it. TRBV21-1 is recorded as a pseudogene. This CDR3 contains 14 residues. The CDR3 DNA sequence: TGTGCCAGCAGCAAAGGTTACGGGTTCTACGAGCAGTACTTC. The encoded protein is CASSKGYGFYEQYF.

The CDR3 nucleotides read TGTGCCACCAGCAGAGGGGACGGAGACACCGGGGAGCTGTTTTTT. It codes for CATSRGDGDTGELFF. The chain links TRBV15 to TRBJ2-2; D may correspond to TRBD1 or TRBD2 (5 bases each). Germline V CDR1 and CDR2: LNHNV, YYDKDF (reference sequence). Trimming pared 1 base from V and 3 bases from J, leaving 9 bases between. The CDR3 has 15 amino acids.

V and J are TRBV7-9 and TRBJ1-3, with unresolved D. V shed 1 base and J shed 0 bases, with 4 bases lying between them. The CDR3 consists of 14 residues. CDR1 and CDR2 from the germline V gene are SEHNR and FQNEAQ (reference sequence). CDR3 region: CASSLVFSGNTIYF. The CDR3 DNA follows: TGTGCCAGCAGCTTAGTTTTCTCTGGAAACACCATATATTTT.

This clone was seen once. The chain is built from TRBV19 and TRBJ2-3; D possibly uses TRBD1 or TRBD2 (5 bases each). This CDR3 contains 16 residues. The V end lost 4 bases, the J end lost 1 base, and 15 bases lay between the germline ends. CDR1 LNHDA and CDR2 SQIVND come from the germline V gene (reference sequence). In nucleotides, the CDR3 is TGTGCCAGTAGTACCTTGGGGGAGAGTGGCACAGATACGCAGTATTTT. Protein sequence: CASSTLGESGTDTQYF.

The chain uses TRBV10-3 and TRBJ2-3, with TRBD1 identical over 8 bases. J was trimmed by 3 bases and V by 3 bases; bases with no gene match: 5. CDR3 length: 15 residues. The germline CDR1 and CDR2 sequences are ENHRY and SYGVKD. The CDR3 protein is CAISELDRATDTQYF. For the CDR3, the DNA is TGTGCCATCAGTGAACTGGACAGGGCAACAGATACGCAGTATTTT.

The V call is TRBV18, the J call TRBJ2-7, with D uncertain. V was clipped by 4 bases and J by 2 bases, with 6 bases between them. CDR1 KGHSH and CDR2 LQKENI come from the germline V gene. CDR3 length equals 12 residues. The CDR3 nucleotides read TGTGCCAGCTCACGCTTCACCTACGAGCAGTACTTC. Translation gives CASSRFTYEQYF. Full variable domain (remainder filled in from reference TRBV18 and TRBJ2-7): NAGVMQNPRHLVRRRGQEARLRCSPMKGHSHVYWYRQLPEEGLKFMVYLQKENIIDESGMPKERFSAEFPKEGPSILRIQQVVRGDSAAYFCASSRFTYEQYFGPGTRLTVT.

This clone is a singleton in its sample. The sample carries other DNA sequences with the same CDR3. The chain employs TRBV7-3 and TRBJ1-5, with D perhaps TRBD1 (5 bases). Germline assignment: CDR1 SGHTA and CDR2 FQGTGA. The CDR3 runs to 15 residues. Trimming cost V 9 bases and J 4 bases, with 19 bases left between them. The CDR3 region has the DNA TGTGCCAGTAGCCCCCGTGGTGGGGCGAATCAGCCCCAGCATTTT. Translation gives CASSPRGGANQPQHF.

The CDR3 loop reads CASSYGGVQETQYF. CDR3 bases: TGTGCCAGCAGTTACGGGGGGGTCCAAGAGACCCAGTACTTC. V gene TRBV6-5 combines with J gene TRBJ2-5; 7 nucleotides agree with TRBD2. Losses at the gene ends were 2 bases for V and 1 base for J; bases not matched to a gene: 1. The germline V gene has CDR1 MNHEY and CDR2 SVGAGI. The CDR3 is 14 residues long.

Here the CDR3 DNA reads TGTGCCAGCTCACCCCCCGGGACTAGCAGGCGCGGGGAGCTGTTTTTT. Its translation is CASSPPGTSRRGELFF. The chain employs TRBV18 and TRBJ2-2, with 9 positions matching TRBD2. This CDR3 contains 16 residues. CDR1 is KGHSH and CDR2 is LQKENI in the germline V gene. Germline trimming cut 3 bases from V and 7 bases from J; bases unmatched to any gene: 9.

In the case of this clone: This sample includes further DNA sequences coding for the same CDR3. The CDR3 region has the DNA TGTGCCAGTAGTATTCGACAAATCTCTGGAAACACCATATATTTT. This codes for CASSIRQISGNTIYF. The chain combines TRBV19 with TRBJ1-3, with D hard to call. Germline assignment: CDR1 LNHDA and CDR2 SQIVND (reference sequence). V dropped 3 bases and J dropped 0 bases, with 9 bases sitting between them. The CDR3 is made up of 15 amino acids. The whole variable domain, remainder taken from reference TRBV19 and TRBJ1-3, is DGGITQSPKYLFRKEGQNVTLSCEQNLNHDAMYWYRQDPGQGLRLIYYSQIVNDFQKGDIAEGYSVSREKKESFPLTVTSAQKNPTAFYLCASSIRQISGNTIYFGEGSWLTVV.

The CDR3 protein is CASTHGLAVNTGELFF. DNA of the CDR3: TGTGCCAGCACCCACGGACTAGCGGTGAACACCGGGGAGCTGTTTTTT. The chain employs TRBV28 and TRBJ2-2, with 10 bases lining up with TRBD2. The CDR3 sequence is 16 residues long. Germline CDR1 MDHEN, CDR2 SYDVKM. V lost 7 bases to trimming and J lost 1 base; unmatched junction nucleotides: 6.

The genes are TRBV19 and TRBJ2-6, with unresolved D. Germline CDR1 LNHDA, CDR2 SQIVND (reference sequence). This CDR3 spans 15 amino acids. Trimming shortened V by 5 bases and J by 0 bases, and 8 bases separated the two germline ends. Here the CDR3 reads CASSEVGSGANVLTF. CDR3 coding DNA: TGTGCCAGTAGTGAGGTTGGCTCTGGGGCCAACGTCCTGACTTTC.

The CDR3 nucleotides read TGTGCCAGCCGGGACGCAAAGACCCAGTACTTC. Translating gives CASRDAKTQYF. The V and J genes are TRBV10-3 and TRBJ2-5, with D perhaps TRBD1 or TRBD2 (5 bases each). The CDR3 covers 11 residues. V was cut by 10 bases and J by 6 bases, with 12 bases left in between. Germline V gene lookup returns CDR1 ENHRY and CDR2 SYGVKD.

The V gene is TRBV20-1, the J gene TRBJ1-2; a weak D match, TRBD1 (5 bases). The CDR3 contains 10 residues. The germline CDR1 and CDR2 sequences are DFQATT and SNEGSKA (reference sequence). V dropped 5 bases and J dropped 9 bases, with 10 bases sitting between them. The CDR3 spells CSAPGRSYTF. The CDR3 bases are TGCAGTGCTCCGGGACGCAGCTACACCTTC.

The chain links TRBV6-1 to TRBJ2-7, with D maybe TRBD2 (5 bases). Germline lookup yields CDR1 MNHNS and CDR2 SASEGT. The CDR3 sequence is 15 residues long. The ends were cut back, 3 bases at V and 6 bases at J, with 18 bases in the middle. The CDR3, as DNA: TGTGCCAGCAGTGAGAGAAGCGGCCAAGTTGTCGAGCAGTACTTC. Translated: CASSERSGQVVEQYF.

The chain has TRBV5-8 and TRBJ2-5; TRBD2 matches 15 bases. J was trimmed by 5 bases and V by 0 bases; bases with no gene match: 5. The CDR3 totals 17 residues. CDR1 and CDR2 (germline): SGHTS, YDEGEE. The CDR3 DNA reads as TGTGCCAGCAGCTTGGGGACTAGCGGGAGGGCCTATGAGACCCAGTACTTC. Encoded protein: CASSLGTSGRAYETQYF.

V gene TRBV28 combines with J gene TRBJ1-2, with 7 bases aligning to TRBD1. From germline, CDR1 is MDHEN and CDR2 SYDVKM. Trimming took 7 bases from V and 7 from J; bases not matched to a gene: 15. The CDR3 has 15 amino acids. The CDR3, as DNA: TGTGCCAGCAACCCATCCCAGAGCAGGGGGGGTGGCTACACCTTC. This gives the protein CASNPSQSRGGGYTF.

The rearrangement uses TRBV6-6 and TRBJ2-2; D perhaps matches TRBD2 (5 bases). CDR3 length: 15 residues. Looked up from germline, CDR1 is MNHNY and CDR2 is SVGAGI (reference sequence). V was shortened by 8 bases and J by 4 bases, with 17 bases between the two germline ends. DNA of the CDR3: TGTGCCAGCGGGGTTGAGGGCTCTTTCACCGGGGAGCTGTTTTTT. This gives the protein CASGVEGSFTGELFF.

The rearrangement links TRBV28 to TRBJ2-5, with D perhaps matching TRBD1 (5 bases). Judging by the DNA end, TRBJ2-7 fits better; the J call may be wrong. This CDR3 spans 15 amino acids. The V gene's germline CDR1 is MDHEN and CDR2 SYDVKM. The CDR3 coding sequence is TGTGCCAGCAGTTCCCCCCCCCAGGGAACCTACGAGCAGTACTTC. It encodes CASSSPPQGTYEQYF.

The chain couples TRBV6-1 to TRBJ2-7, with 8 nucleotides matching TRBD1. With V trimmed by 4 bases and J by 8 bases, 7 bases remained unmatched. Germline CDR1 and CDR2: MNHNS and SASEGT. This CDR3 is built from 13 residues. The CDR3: CASSVQGDRKQYF. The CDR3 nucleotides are TGTGCCAGCAGTGTACAGGGGGATCGGAAGCAGTACTTC.

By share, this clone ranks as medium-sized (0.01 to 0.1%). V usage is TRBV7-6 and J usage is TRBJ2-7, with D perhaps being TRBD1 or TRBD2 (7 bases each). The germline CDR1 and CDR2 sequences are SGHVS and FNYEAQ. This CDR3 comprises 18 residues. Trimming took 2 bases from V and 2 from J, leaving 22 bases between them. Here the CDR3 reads CASSLPDRRGGFTYEQYF. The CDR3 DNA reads TGTGCCAGCAGCTTACCGGACAGGCGCGGGGGATTTACCTACGAGCAGTACTTC.

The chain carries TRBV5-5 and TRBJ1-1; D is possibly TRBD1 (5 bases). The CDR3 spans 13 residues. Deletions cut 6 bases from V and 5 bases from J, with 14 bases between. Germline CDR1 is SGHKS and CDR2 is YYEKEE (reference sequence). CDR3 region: CASNRAGGTEAFF. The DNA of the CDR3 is TGTGCCAGCAACCGGGCCGGGGGGACTGAAGCTTTCTTT.

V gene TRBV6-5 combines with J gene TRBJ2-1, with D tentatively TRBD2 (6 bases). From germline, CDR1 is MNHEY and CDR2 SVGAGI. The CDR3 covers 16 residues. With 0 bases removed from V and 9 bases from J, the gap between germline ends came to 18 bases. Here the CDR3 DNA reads TGTGCCAGCAGTTACTCGAGGCAGGCGGGGCTGGGTGAGCAGTTCTTC. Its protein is CASSYSRQAGLGEQFF.

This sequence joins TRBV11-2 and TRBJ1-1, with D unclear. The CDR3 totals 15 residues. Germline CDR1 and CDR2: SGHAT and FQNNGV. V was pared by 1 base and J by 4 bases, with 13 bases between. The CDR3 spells CASSLGFGVATEAFF. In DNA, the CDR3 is TGTGCCAGCAGCTTAGGATTCGGCGTGGCCACTGAAGCTTTCTTT.